This record covers a single TCR beta chain. These data originate in a study of blood T cell repertoires in COVID-19. Germline lookup yields CDR1 SNHLY and CDR2 FYNNEI. V lost 1 base and J 2 bases, leaving 15 bases between the germline ends. The CDR3 has 16 amino acids. Method: immunoSEQ multiplex PCR; TCRdb's copy keeps in-frame clones and lacks some. Here the sample spans tens of thousands of clones, almost 80% being singletons. The rearrangement uses TRBV2 and TRBJ2-7; weak D call: TRBD1 (5 bases). The receptor was derived from a woman in her fifties or sixties with acute or convalescent COVID-19. The sequenced sample was peripheral blood. CDR3 sequence reads: CASSEEPGFTTYEQYF. In DNA form, the CDR3 reads TGTGCCAGCAGTGAAGAGCCAGGGTTTACCACCTACGAGCAGTACTTC.